These 26 T cell receptor beta chains came from one sample sequenced in a study of cytomegalovirus exposure and HLA in healthy donors. PCR primers comprised 60 Vbeta and 13 Jbeta primers. Data came from immunoSEQ multiplex PCR; TCRdb stores just in-frame clones and leaves some out. The table shows about 210,000 clones, with 82% occurring only once. Input material: PBMCs. Receptor source: a man aged 35 to 55 in good health and CMV-seropositive.

This clone was observed a single time. The rearrangement joins TRBV6-1 to TRBJ2-3; D unclear. This CDR3 region has 13 residues. Trimming removed 4 bases at V and 7 bases at J, with 12 bases between. Germline CDR1 MNHNS, CDR2 SASEGT. In nucleotides, the CDR3 is TGTGCCAGCAGTGTACCGACTTTCAATACGCAGTATTTT. This encodes CASSVPTFNTQYF.

The genes are TRBV4-1 and TRBJ1-5; a possible D gene is TRBD1 (6 bases). The germline CDR1 and CDR2 sequences are MGHRA and YSYEKL. V dropped 0 bases and J dropped 5 bases, with 14 bases sitting between them. The CDR3 loop spans 16 amino acids. In nucleotides, the CDR3 is TGCGCCAGCAGCCAAGAAGCCTTACAGGGATATCAGCCCCAGCATTTT. Its translation: CASSQEALQGYQPQHF.

This clone was counted between two and nine times. The chain is built from TRBV5-1 and TRBJ2-5; 7 nucleotides match TRBD2. Germline V gives CDR1 SGHRS, CDR2 YFSETQ. The CDR3 is made up of 16 amino acids. Losses at the gene ends were 0 bases for V and 3 bases for J; bases not matched to a gene: 8. CDR3 bases: TGCGCCAGCAGCTTGGATGCTAGCGGTGGGAAAGAGACCCAGTACTTC. Its protein is CASSLDASGGKETQYF.

This chain links TRBV7-9 with TRBJ2-5; 9 bases line up with TRBD2. The germline V gene has CDR1 SEHNR and CDR2 FQNEAQ (reference sequence). CDR3 length equals 16 residues. With 4 bases clipped from V and 3 bases from J, the junction kept 9 bases outside the gene matches. Written as DNA, the CDR3 is TGTGCCAGCAGCTCTTCGATGGTAGCGGGAGAAGAGACCCAGTACTTC. Residues: CASSSSMVAGEETQYF.

V usage is TRBV5-6 and J usage is TRBJ2-2, with a possible D match to TRBD1 (5 bases). Trimming took 0 bases from V and 0 from J, leaving 6 bases between them. CDR3 length: 15 amino acids. CDR1 is SGHDT, CDR2 YYEEEE, per germline. CDR3 loop: CASSLGGANTGELFF. DNA of the CDR3: TGTGCCAGCAGCTTGGGGGGCGCGAACACCGGGGAGCTGTTTTTT. Full variable domain (rest looked up from reference TRBV5-6 and TRBJ2-2): DAGVTQSPTHLIKTRGQQVTLRCSPKSGHDTVSWYQQALGQGPQFIFQYYEEEERQRGNFPDRFSGHQFPNYSSELNVNALLLGDSALYLCASSLGGANTGELFFGEGSRLTVL.

The chain couples TRBV18 to TRBJ1-5, with D hard to call. This CDR3 region has 15 residues. From germline, CDR1 is KGHSH and CDR2 LQKENI. Trimming removed 1 base at V and 6 bases at J, with 13 bases between. In nucleotides, the CDR3 is TGTGCCAGCTCACCACGAGGGTCGAACGGTCAGCCCCAGCATTTT. This gives the protein CASSPRGSNGQPQHF.

The gene calls are TRBV28 and TRBJ2-6, with D hard to call. Germline assignment: CDR1 MDHEN and CDR2 SYDVKM. This CDR3 contains 18 residues. Between the trimmed V and J ends, which lost 5 bases and 0 bases, there was a span of 17 bases. The CDR3 region is CASSPPPGFDSGANVLTF. The CDR3 DNA reads as TGTGCCAGCAGTCCCCCTCCCGGGTTTGACTCTGGGGCCAACGTCCTGACTTTC.

V is TRBV19 and J is TRBJ1-1, with 10 bases that match TRBD1. V dropped 6 bases and J dropped 2; count of bases not matched to a gene: 9. The germline V gene has CDR1 LNHDA and CDR2 SQIVND (reference sequence). The CDR3 spans 16 residues. This CDR3 reads CASRRGTGVLNTEAFF. The CDR3, as DNA: TGTGCCAGTAGAAGGGGGACAGGGGTTCTCAACACTGAAGCTTTCTTT.

The chain links TRBV19 to TRBJ2-7, with 8 bases that match TRBD1. The CDR3 length is 15 residues. Trimming cost V 4 bases and J 3 bases; bases outside gene matches: 8. Germline V gene lookup returns CDR1 LNHDA and CDR2 SQIVND (reference sequence). For the CDR3, the DNA is TGTGCCAGTAGTACCCTCGGGACAGGAGGCTACGAGCAGTACTTC. Translated: CASSTLGTGGYEQYF.

The genes are TRBV2 and TRBJ2-1; the D is unclear. The CDR3 runs to 13 residues. With 6 bases removed from V and 2 bases from J, the gap between germline ends came to 8 bases. CDR1 and CDR2 (germline): SNHLY, FYNNEI. CDR3 sequence (DNA): TGTGCCAGCAGGGGCATAGCCTACAATGAGCAGTTCTTC. Encoded protein: CASRGIAYNEQFF.

The chain has TRBV30 and TRBJ1-1, with D possibly matching TRBD1 (6 bases). CDR1 is GTSNPN and CDR2 is SVGIG in the germline V gene (reference sequence). The CDR3 has 14 residues. Between the trimmed V and J ends, which lost 2 bases and 4 bases, there was a span of 14 bases. The CDR3 DNA is TGTGCCTGGAGTTTTTCAGGGGTCGGCACTGAAGCTTTCTTT. This translates into CAWSFSGVGTEAFF.

The rearrangement links TRBV5-6 to TRBJ1-3; D gene ambiguous. The V gene lost 4 bases and the J gene lost 0 bases, with 11 bases spanning the gap. CDR3 length: 15 amino acids. CDR1 is SGHDT, CDR2 YYEEEE, per germline. The CDR3 DNA reads TGTGCCAGCAGCGAGAGCCCCCTCTCTGGAAACACCATATATTTT. Amino acids: CASSESPLSGNTIYF.

V is TRBV7-9 and J is TRBJ2-3; D is possibly TRBD2 (5 bases). This CDR3 spans 11 amino acids. Per germline, CDR1 SEHNR and CDR2 FQNEAQ (reference sequence). The V gene lost 5 bases and the J gene lost 5 bases, with 5 bases spanning the gap. The CDR3 nucleotides are TGTGCCAGCAGCCGGGAAGATACGCAGTATTTT. As protein: CASSREDTQYF.

The chain is built from TRBV5-1 and TRBJ1-5; D is possibly TRBD1 (5 bases). CDR1 is SGHRS and CDR2 is YFSETQ in the germline V gene. V lost 4 bases and J 5 bases, leaving 19 bases between the germline ends. The CDR3 contains 16 residues. This chain's CDR3 is CASSPGGPPRDQPQHF. CDR3 DNA sequence: TGCGCCAGCAGCCCCGGGGGACCTCCCCGGGATCAGCCCCAGCATTTT. Full variable domain (outside the CDR3, taken from reference TRBV5-1 and TRBJ1-5): KAGVTQTPRYLIKTRGQQVTLSCSPISGHRSVSWYQQTPGQGLQFLFEYFSETQRNKGNFPGRFSGRQFSNSRSEMNVSTLELGDSALYLCASSPGGPPRDQPQHFGDGTRLSIL.

The CDR3 DNA reads TGTGCCAGCAGCACCTACACAGGGGGCACTGAAGCTTTCTTT. Its protein is CASSTYTGGTEAFF. V is TRBV11-2 and J is TRBJ1-1, with 8 bases lining up with TRBD1. After removal of 5 bases from V and 4 bases from J, the junction contained 6 bases not matched to a gene. CDR3 length equals 14 residues. Per germline, CDR1 SGHAT and CDR2 FQNNGV.

The chain combines TRBV5-6 with TRBJ2-1; TRBD1 matches at 9 bases. The CDR3 covers 15 residues. The V gene's germline CDR1 is SGHDT and CDR2 YYEEEE. V was clipped by 1 base and J by 5 bases; unmatched bases: 4. The CDR3 protein is CASSLWDRVHNEQFF. CDR3 sequence (DNA): TGTGCCAGCAGCTTGTGGGACAGGGTCCACAATGAGCAGTTCTTC.

The chain couples TRBV19 to TRBJ1-2, with unresolved D. Trimming took off 5 bases at V and 4 bases at J, with 23 bases between the two ends. This CDR3 is 17 amino acids long. Per the germline V gene, CDR1 is LNHDA and CDR2 is SQIVND (reference sequence). The DNA for the CDR3 is TGTGCCAGTAGTCCGACTCACACTCTAGGTTGGATCTATGGCTACACCTTC. Translation gives CASSPTHTLGWIYGYTF.

The V gene is TRBV6-5, the J gene TRBJ2-2, with D hard to call. Looked up from germline, CDR1 is MNHEY and CDR2 is SVGAGI. There are 13 residues in the CDR3. V lost 4 bases, J lost 6 bases, and 9 bases lay in between. The CDR3 loop reads CASSSPSAGELFF. The CDR3 bases are TGTGCCAGCAGTTCCCCTTCCGCCGGGGAGCTGTTTTTT.

The chain links TRBV4-1 to TRBJ2-1, with 9 bases matching TRBD2. Germline CDR1 is MGHRA and CDR2 is YSYEKL. The V segment lost 4 bases and the J segment 7 bases; nucleotides outside the gene matches: 8. The CDR3 runs to 15 residues. For the CDR3, the DNA is TGCGCCAGCAGCCTGCGGGAGGGCCGTAGAAATGAGCAGTTCTTC. Translated: CASSLREGRRNEQFF.

V usage is TRBV5-4 and J usage is TRBJ2-5, with TRBD2 matching 7 bases. The V segment lost 4 bases and the J segment 4 bases; nucleotides outside the gene matches: 4. Per germline, CDR1 SGHNT and CDR2 YYREEE (reference sequence). The CDR3 totals 13 residues. The CDR3 protein is CASSETSTETQYF. The CDR3 bases are TGTGCCAGCAGCGAGACTAGCACAGAGACCCAGTACTTC.

The rearrangement uses TRBV7-9 and TRBJ2-7, with a possible D match to TRBD1 (5 bases). Per germline, CDR1 SEHNR and CDR2 FQNEAQ (reference sequence). The V end was cut by 7 bases, the J end by 2 bases, with 12 bases between. CDR3 length: 13 amino acids. This chain's CDR3 is CASTNKGPYEQYV. Written as DNA, the CDR3 is TGTGCCAGCACCAACAAGGGGCCCTACGAGCAGTACGTC.

This rearrangement joins TRBV5-1 to TRBJ2-2, with TRBD2 identical over 8 bases. CDR1 and CDR2 (germline): SGHRS, YFSETQ. This CDR3 spans 15 amino acids. V was clipped by 4 bases and J by 4 bases; unmatched bases: 6. The CDR3 DNA reads as TGCGCCAGCAGCAGGACTAGCAGTGGCACCGGGGAGCTGTTTTTT. Translated: CASSRTSSGTGELFF.

A word on this clone: Other nucleotide sequences in the sample specify the same CDR3. The chain uses TRBV4-1 and TRBJ2-2; D is unclear. The V end was cut by 1 base, the J end by 0 bases, with 6 bases between. This CDR3 spans 15 amino acids. Germline lookup yields CDR1 MGHRA and CDR2 YSYEKL. The CDR3 reads CASSQGNANTGELFF. The CDR3 bases are TGCGCCAGCAGCCAAGGTAATGCGAACACCGGGGAGCTGTTTTTT.

The rearrangement uses TRBV6-1 and TRBJ1-1, with D hard to call. The V end lost 1 base, the J end lost 0 bases, and 9 bases lay between the germline ends. The CDR3 has 15 residues. Germline CDR1 is MNHNS and CDR2 is SASEGT. The CDR3 DNA follows: TGTGCCAGCAGTGAAGACGGAGGGATGAACACTGAAGCTTTCTTT. Encoded protein: CASSEDGGMNTEAFF.

This clone came up a few times. The rearrangement joins TRBV5-1 to TRBJ2-7; 11 nucleotides match TRBD2. J gave up 0 bases and V 3 bases, and 5 bases lay outside the gene matches. The CDR3 is made up of 16 amino acids. Germline V gene lookup returns CDR1 SGHRS and CDR2 YFSETQ. The CDR3 coding sequence is TGCGCCAGCAGCTCCGGGACTAGCGGCGACTCCTACGAGCAGTACTTC. It specifies CASSSGTSGDSYEQYF.

This clone was counted a few times. The chain joins TRBV5-1 to TRBJ2-3, with 10 positions matching TRBD1. The CDR3 is 15 residues long. In germline, CDR1 is SGHRS, CDR2 YFSETQ. J gave up 6 bases and V 4 bases, and 8 bases lay outside the gene matches. The CDR3 DNA follows: TGCGCCAGCAGCCTTCGGGACAGGGGAACGGATACGCAGTATTTT. It specifies CASSLRDRGTDTQYF.